What follows describes a single TCR beta chain. The data were taken from a study of molecular identifiers for immune sequencing clone quantification. It was from about 19,000 to 1,100,000 sorted cells, with 10%, 30% or 50% RNA, that naive CD8 libraries came. Naive CD8 T cell sorting was performed on the CD8+CD4-CCR7+CD45RA+ phenotype. This CDR3 is built from 18 residues. Trimming took 6 bases from V and 0 from J, leaving 22 bases between them. Germline V lookup: CDR1 WSHSY, CDR2 SAAADI. TCRdb called the PCR reads again in MiXCR, with one record for every CDR3 protein. This sample yields fewer than 350,000 distinct CDR3 sequences, of which over 20% are seen a single time; more than 0.8% belongs to the top ten.

The chain is built from TRBV10-2 and TRBJ2-3; D is perhaps TRBD1 or TRBD2 (5 bases each). The clonotype was recovered from a human donor in good health. Some libraries in this study had Jurkat cell RNA spiked in. Sequenced sample: naive CD8+ T cells from blood, with Jurkat cell RNA spiked in. Subset here: FACS-sorted CD8+CD4-CCR7+CD45RA+ naive T cells. As DNA, the CDR3 is TGCGCCAGCAGGGGACCCGTCTCCAGGGTTACTAGCACAGATACGCAGTATTTT. Translation gives CASRGPVSRVTSTDTQYF.